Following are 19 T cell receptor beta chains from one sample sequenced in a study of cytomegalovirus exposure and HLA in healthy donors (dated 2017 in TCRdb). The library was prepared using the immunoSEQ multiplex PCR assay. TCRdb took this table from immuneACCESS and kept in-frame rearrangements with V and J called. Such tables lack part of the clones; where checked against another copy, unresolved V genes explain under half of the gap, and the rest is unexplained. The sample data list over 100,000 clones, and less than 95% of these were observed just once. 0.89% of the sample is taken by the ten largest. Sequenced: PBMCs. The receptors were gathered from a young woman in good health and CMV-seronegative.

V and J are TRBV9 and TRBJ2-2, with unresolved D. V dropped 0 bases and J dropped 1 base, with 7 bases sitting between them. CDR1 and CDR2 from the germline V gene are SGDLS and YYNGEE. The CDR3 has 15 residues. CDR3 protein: CASSVELRNTGELFF. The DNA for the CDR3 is TGTGCCAGCAGCGTAGAACTTCGGAACACCGGGGAGCTGTTTTTT.

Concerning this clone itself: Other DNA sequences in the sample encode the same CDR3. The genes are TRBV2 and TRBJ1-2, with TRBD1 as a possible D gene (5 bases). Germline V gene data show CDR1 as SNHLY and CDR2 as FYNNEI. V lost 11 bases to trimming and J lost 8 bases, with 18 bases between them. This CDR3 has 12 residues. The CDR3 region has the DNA TGTGCCGCTATCAGTGGGGGGGTAGGCTACACCTTC. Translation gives CAAISGGVGYTF.

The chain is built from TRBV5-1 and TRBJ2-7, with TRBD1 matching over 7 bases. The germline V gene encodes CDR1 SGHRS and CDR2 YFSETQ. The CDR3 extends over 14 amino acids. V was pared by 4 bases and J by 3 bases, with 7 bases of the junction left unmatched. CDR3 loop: CASSLPRDSYEQYF. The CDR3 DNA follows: TGCGCCAGCAGCCTCCCCCGGGACAGCTACGAGCAGTACTTC.

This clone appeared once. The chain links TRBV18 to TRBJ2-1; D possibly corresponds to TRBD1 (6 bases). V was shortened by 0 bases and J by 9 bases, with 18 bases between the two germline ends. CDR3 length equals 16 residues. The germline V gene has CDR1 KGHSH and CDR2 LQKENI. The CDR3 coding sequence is TGTGCCAGCTCACCACCCGACAGGCAAGGATCGGGTGAGCAGTTCTTC. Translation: CASSPPDRQGSGEQFF. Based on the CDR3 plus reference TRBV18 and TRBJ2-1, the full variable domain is NAGVMQNPRHLVRRRGQEARLRCSPMKGHSHVYWYRQLPEEGLKFMVYLQKENIIDESGMPKERFSAEFPKEGPSILRIQQVVRGDSAAYFCASSPPDRQGSGEQFFGPGTRLTVL.

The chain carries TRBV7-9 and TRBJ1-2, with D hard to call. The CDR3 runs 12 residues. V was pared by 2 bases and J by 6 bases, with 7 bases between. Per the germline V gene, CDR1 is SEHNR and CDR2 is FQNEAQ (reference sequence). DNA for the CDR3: TGTGCCAGCAGCTTATCCGGGGATGGCTACACCTTC. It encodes CASSLSGDGYTF.

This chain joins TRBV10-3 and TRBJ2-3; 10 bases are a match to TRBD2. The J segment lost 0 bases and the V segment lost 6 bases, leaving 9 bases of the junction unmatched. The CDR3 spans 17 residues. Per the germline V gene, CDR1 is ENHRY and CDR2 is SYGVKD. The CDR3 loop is CAISLAGGGYSTDTQYF. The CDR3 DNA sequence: TGTGCCATCAGCTTAGCGGGAGGAGGATATAGCACAGATACGCAGTATTTT.

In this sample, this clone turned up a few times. CDR3 coding DNA: TGTGCCAGCAGCTCCGGACAGGGCGGAGGCTACACCTTC. It translates to CASSSGQGGGYTF. The gene calls are TRBV7-2 and TRBJ1-2, with 8 bases that match TRBD1. CDR1 and CDR2 from the germline V gene are SGHTA and FQGNSA. The CDR3 has 13 residues. Trimming at V came to 4 bases and at J to 8 bases, leaving 6 bases not matched to a gene.

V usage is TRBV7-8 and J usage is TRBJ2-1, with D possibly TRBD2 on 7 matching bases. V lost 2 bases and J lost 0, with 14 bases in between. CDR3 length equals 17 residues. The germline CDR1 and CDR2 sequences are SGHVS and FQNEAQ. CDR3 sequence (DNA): TGTGCCAGCAGCTTATTTCGCGGGGGCCCCTCCTACAATGAGCAGTTCTTC. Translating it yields CASSLFRGGPSYNEQFF.

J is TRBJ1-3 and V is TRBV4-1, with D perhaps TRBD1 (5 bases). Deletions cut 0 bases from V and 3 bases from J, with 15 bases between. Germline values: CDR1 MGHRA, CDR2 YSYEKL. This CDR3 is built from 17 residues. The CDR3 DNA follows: TGCGCCAGCAGCCAAGATCTTACGGGGGGAAGTGGAAACACCATATATTTT. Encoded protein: CASSQDLTGGSGNTIYF.

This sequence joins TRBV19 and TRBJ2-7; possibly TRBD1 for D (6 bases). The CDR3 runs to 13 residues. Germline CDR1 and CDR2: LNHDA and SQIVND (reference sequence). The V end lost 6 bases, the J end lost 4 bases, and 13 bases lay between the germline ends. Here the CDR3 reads CASSSSDRYEQYF. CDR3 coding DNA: TGTGCCAGTAGCAGCTCGGACAGATACGAGCAGTACTTC.

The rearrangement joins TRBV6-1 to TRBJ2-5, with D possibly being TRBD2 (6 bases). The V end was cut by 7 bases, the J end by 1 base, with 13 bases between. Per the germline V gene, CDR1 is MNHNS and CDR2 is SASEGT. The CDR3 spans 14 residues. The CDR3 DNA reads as TGTGCCAGCACCCCGGGACTCGTCCAAGAGACCCAGTACTTC. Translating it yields CASTPGLVQETQYF.

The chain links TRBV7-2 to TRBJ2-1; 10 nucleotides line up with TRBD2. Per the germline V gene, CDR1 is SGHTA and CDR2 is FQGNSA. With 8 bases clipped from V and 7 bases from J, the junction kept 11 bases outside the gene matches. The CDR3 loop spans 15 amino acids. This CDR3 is CASSRPSGGANEQFF. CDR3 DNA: TGTGCCAGCTCGAGGCCCAGCGGGGGGGCGAATGAGCAGTTCTTC.

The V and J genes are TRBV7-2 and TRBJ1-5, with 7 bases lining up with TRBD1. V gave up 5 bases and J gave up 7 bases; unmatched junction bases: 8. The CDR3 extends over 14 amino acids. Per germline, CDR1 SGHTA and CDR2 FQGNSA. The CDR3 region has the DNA TGTGCCAGCAGCCGACAGGGCCTTGGGCAGCCCCAGCATTTT. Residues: CASSRQGLGQPQHF.

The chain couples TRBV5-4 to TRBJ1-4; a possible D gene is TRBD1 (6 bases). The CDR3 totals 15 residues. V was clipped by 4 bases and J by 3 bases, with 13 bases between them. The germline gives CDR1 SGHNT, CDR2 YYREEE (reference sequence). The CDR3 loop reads CASSTEGGPNEKLFF. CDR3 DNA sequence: TGTGCCAGCAGCACGGAGGGGGGGCCTAATGAAAAACTGTTTTTT.

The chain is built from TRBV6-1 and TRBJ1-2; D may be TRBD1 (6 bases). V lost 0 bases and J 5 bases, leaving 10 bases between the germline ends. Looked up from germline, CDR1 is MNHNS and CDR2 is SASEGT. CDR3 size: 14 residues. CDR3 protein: CASSEARGLYGYTF. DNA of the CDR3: TGTGCCAGCAGTGAAGCGCGGGGGCTATATGGCTACACCTTC.

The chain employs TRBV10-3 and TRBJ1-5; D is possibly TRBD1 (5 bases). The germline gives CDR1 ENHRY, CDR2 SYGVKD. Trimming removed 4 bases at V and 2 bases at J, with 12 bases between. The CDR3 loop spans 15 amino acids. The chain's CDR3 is CAISGSAGGNQPQHF. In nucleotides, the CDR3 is TGTGCCATCAGTGGGTCAGCGGGGGGCAATCAGCCCCAGCATTTT.

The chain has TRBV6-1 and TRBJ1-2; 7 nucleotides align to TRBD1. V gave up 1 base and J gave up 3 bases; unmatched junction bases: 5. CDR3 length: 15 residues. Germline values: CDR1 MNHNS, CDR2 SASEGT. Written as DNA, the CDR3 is TGTGCCAGCAGTGAAGGGGACAGAGCATACTATGGCTACACCTTC. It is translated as CASSEGDRAYYGYTF.

CDR3 sequence (DNA): TGTGCCAGCAGCTCTACTCAGGGGAATGAGCAGTTCTTC. Translated, it gives CASSSTQGNEQFF. The rearrangement uses TRBV7-2 and TRBJ2-1; TRBD1 might be the D (6 bases). From germline, CDR1 is SGHTA and CDR2 FQGNSA. The V end lost 4 bases, the J end lost 7 bases, and 11 bases lay between the germline ends. The CDR3 is made up of 13 amino acids. The entire variable domain, with the rest obtained from reference TRBV7-2 and TRBJ2-1, is as follows: GAGVSQSPSNKVTEKGKDVELRCDPISGHTALYWYRQSLGQGLEFLIYFQGNSAPDKSGLPSDRFSAERTGGSVSTLTIQRTQQEDSAVYLCASSSTQGNEQFFGPGTRLTVL.

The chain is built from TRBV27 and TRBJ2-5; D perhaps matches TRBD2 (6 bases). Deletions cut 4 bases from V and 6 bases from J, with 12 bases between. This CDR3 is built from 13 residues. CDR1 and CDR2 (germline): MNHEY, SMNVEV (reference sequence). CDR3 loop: CASSSEGQKTQYF. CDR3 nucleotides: TGTGCCAGCAGTTCGGAGGGCCAGAAGACCCAGTACTTC.